This T cell receptor (beta chain) was sequenced in a study of identical twins. With respect to this clonotype: Its antigen is not known.

The CDR3 is made up of 15 amino acids. The V gene's germline CDR1 is WNHNN and CDR2 SYGVQD (reference sequence). Between the trimmed V and J ends, which lost 4 bases and 0 bases, there was a span of 7 bases. A universal primer site came from template switching; cDNA carried unique molecular identifiers. Each CDR3 protein gets one entry after TCRdb re-called the 5' RACE reads with MiXCR. Of under 250,000 distinct CDR3 sequences in the sample, about 12% are singletons; the top ten hold roughly 3.7%. Study-wide points: With monozygotic twins, out-of-frame TCR alpha sharing exceeded what models estimated. For zero-insertion analyses, partial confounding could come from invariant MAIT and iNKT cells.

The same sample was also used in a study of yellow fever vaccine responses in identical twins. Turning to that study: Twins reportedly appeared to share part of their vaccine T cell response while keeping part individual.

Source material: memory (CD45RO+) T cells sorted from blood. The source of this sequence is a woman in her late teens or twenties in good health. V gene TRBV10-1 combines with J gene TRBJ2-6, with D unresolved. The CDR3 sequence: CASSAASSGANVLTF. In nucleotides, the CDR3 is TGCGCCAGCAGTGCGGCGAGCTCTGGGGCCAACGTCCTGACTTTC.